The 30 T cell receptor beta chains presented below share a single source sample, sequenced in a study of response to subunit inactivated influenza vaccine. TCRdb itself ran the RT-PCR reads through MiXCR, one entry per CDR3 protein. The data show about 540,000 distinct CDR3 sequences, around a quarter seen once. The same data also went into a second study, on T cells expressing NK-cell markers. That paper adds: As the method of synthesis, 5'RACE template switching with UMIs yielded TCR beta cDNA.

This material consisted of CD4+ T cells sorted from PBMCs, taken roughly 13 days after vaccination. These receptor sequences come from a man aged 50-60 years who received an inactivated influenza vaccine.

The chain uses TRBV7-2 and TRBJ2-3; D ambiguous. The CDR3 totals 16 residues. Trimming took off 4 bases at V and 0 bases at J, with 14 bases between the two ends. Germline loops: CDR1 SGHTA, CDR2 FQGNSA. Here the CDR3 reads CASSSRVLGSTDTQYF. Here the CDR3 DNA reads TGTGCCAGCAGCTCACGTGTTTTGGGGAGCACAGATACGCAGTATTTT.

The chain employs TRBV6-1 and TRBJ1-2; D is perhaps TRBD1 (5 bases). The CDR3 covers 15 residues. Trimming cost V 6 bases and J 2 bases, with 16 bases left between them. Per the germline V gene, CDR1 is MNHNS and CDR2 is SASEGT. The CDR3 nucleotides are TGTGCCAGCAGACCGGGGCACAGAGCCAACTATGGCTACACCTTC. Translating gives CASRPGHRANYGYTF.

This clonotype was picked up a small number of times. This rearrangement joins TRBV20-1 to TRBJ2-5; no clear D gene. Trimming took 5 bases from V and 7 from J, leaving 11 bases between them. The CDR3 is made up of 11 amino acids. The V gene's germline CDR1 is DFQATT and CDR2 SNEGSKA (reference sequence). The CDR3, as DNA: TGCAGTGCTCCCCTCGCTAGGACCCAGTACTTC. Protein sequence: CSAPLARTQYF.

This chain links TRBV12-3 or TRBV12-4 with TRBJ2-7; 10 bases fit TRBD1. The CDR3 consists of 15 residues. V gave up 3 bases and J gave up 2 bases; unmatched junction bases: 4. CDR3 coding DNA: TGTGCCAGCAGTTTCAGAGGACAGGGGGCCTACGAGCAGTACTTC. Translation: CASSFRGQGAYEQYF.

The chain employs TRBV24-1 and TRBJ2-3; 10 positions match TRBD2. Trimming cost V 4 bases and J 2 bases; bases outside gene matches: 11. The CDR3 loop spans 18 amino acids. Germline CDR1 and CDR2: KGHDR and SFDVKD. CDR3: CATSEATGLARSTDTQYF. CDR3 DNA sequence: TGTGCCACCAGTGAAGCCACGGGACTAGCGAGATCCACAGATACGCAGTATTTT.

The gene calls are TRBV6-2 or TRBV6-3 and TRBJ2-2; D is undetermined. The CDR3 sequence is 13 residues long. CDR1 and CDR2 from the germline V gene are MNHEY and SVGEGT. Between the trimmed V and J ends, which lost 6 bases and 3 bases, there was a span of 8 bases. The CDR3 DNA reads TGTGCCAGCAGCCTACATGACACCGGGGAGCTGTTTTTT. Translating gives CASSLHDTGELFF.

This chain's CDR3 is CASSPSSLPNSPLHF. The CDR3 DNA follows: TGTGCCAGCAGCCCGAGTAGTCTACCTAATTCACCCCTCCACTTT. V gene TRBV9 combines with J gene TRBJ1-6; D is unclear. Trimming left V 4 bases short and J 6 bases short, with 14 bases between. The CDR3 covers 15 residues. The germline CDR1 and CDR2 sequences are SGDLS and YYNGEE.

This clonotype was recorded a few times. V and J are TRBV5-1 and TRBJ2-1; TRBD1 or TRBD2 may be the D gene (5 bases each). Trimming shortened V by 6 bases and J by 5 bases, and 15 bases separated the two germline ends. From germline, CDR1 is SGHRS and CDR2 YFSETQ. The CDR3 consists of 14 residues. The CDR3 region has the DNA TGCGCCAGCAATTCCGGGACCCTCAACAATGAGCAGTTCTTC. Its translation is CASNSGTLNNEQFF.

This rearrangement joins TRBV7-2 to TRBJ2-1; 8 bases map to TRBD2. This CDR3 contains 16 residues. J was trimmed by 6 bases and V by 2 bases; bases with no gene match: 9. Germline V CDR1 and CDR2: SGHTA, FQGNSA. The CDR3 DNA is TGTGCCAGCAGCTTACATGGCCGAGCGGGAGCCAATGAGCAGTTCTTC. Protein product: CASSLHGRAGANEQFF.

This clonotype was seen more than once but under ten times. The V call is TRBV7-3, the J call TRBJ1-1; 10 bases agree with TRBD1. Germline trimming cut 3 bases from V and 8 bases from J; bases unmatched to any gene: 3. Germline V CDR1 and CDR2: SGHTA, FQGTGA. CDR3 size: 13 residues. The CDR3 protein is CASSLTGGSEAFF. CDR3 coding DNA: TGTGCCAGCAGCTTGACAGGGGGCTCGGAAGCTTTCTTT.

CDR3 DNA sequence: TGTGCCAGCAGCTTAGTAGGGGGAGGGACTAGCGGTGCCTCCTACAATGAGCAGTTCTTC. Amino acids: CASSLVGGGTSGASYNEQFF. The chain couples TRBV11-2 to TRBJ2-1; the match to TRBD2 covers 11 bases. The CDR3 totals 20 residues. The germline V gene has CDR1 SGHAT and CDR2 FQNNGV. Unmatched junction bases numbered 11, after V lost 1 base and J lost 0 bases.

This clonotype was detected a few times. The CDR3 sequence: CSARQGVGETQYF. For the CDR3, the DNA is TGCAGTGCTAGACAGGGGGTTGGGGAGACCCAGTACTTC. V is TRBV20-1 and J is TRBJ2-5, with 7 bases identical to TRBD1. CDR3 size: 13 residues. Germline-derived CDR1 and CDR2 are DFQATT and SNEGSKA (reference sequence). The junction had 5 bases not matched to a gene; V was cut back by 2 bases and J by 5 bases.

V is TRBV12-3 or TRBV12-4 and J is TRBJ2-3, with TRBD2 matching over 11 bases. The V segment lost 3 bases and the J segment 4 bases; nucleotides outside the gene matches: 3. The CDR3 length is 15 residues. The CDR3 here is CASSFIAGGPDTQYF. The CDR3 DNA reads TGTGCCAGCAGTTTCATAGCGGGGGGGCCAGATACGCAGTATTTT.

The sample holds a few counts of this clonotype. The chain couples TRBV4-2 to TRBJ1-4; D unclear. This CDR3 region has 13 residues. V lost 0 bases and J 8 bases, leaving 7 bases between the germline ends. Germline CDR1 and CDR2: LGHNA and YNFKEQ. The CDR3 nucleotides are TGTGCCAGCAGCCAAGATTCACAGGAAAAACTGTTTTTT. Translation: CASSQDSQEKLFF.

This clonotype was detected a few times. The chain combines TRBV9 with TRBJ2-7, with 12 positions matching TRBD2. CDR1 SGDLS and CDR2 YYNGEE come from the germline V gene. The CDR3 totals 15 residues. Trimming took 4 bases from V and 2 from J; bases not matched to a gene: 4. CDR3 coding DNA: TGTGCCAGCAGCCCCTCTAGCGGGAGGGCCTACGAGCAGTACTTC. Residues: CASSPSSGRAYEQYF.

This sequence joins TRBV12-3 or TRBV12-4 and TRBJ2-5, with 9 bases identical to TRBD2. CDR3 length: 12 amino acids. V dropped 3 bases and J dropped 11; count of bases not matched to a gene: 4. The CDR3: CASSFAGGPQYF. CDR3 bases: TGTGCCAGCAGTTTTGCGGGAGGGCCGCAGTACTTC.

This clonotype was counted only a few times. The chain has TRBV2 and TRBJ2-1; tentative D call: TRBD2 (5 bases). Germline V gene sequence: CDR1 SNHLY, CDR2 FYNNEI. The CDR3 extends over 14 amino acids. Trimming took off 4 bases at V and 3 bases at J, with 10 bases between the two ends. CDR3 nucleotides: TGTGCCAGCAGTGGGAGCGGCTACTACAATGAGCAGTTCTTC. Translated, it gives CASSGSGYYNEQFF.

This chain connects TRBV5-5 to TRBJ1-1, with D uncertain. The CDR3 is 15 residues long. Trimming took off 0 bases at V and 4 bases at J, with 13 bases between the two ends. Germline values: CDR1 SGHKS, CDR2 YYEKEE (reference sequence). The CDR3 protein is CASSLVSWGSTEAFF. Here the CDR3 DNA reads TGTGCCAGCAGCTTGGTTTCCTGGGGAAGCACTGAAGCTTTCTTT.

This clonotype was recorded a few times. The CDR3 DNA reads TGTGCCAGCATCTCGACAGGCCGGGAGACCCAGTACTTC. Amino acid sequence: CASISTGRETQYF. This chain uses TRBV2 with TRBJ2-5; D perhaps matches TRBD1 (6 bases). Germline V gene lookup returns CDR1 SNHLY and CDR2 FYNNEI. Between the trimmed V and J ends, which lost 7 bases and 5 bases, there was a span of 14 bases. The CDR3 is made up of 13 amino acids.

V and J are TRBV3-1 and TRBJ2-7; 7 bases agree with TRBD1. This CDR3 region has 16 residues. V gave up 1 base and J gave up 2 bases; unmatched junction bases: 8. The germline V gene encodes CDR1 LGHDT and CDR2 YNNKEL (reference sequence). The CDR3 here is CASSQGGGRRTYEQYF. In DNA, the CDR3 is TGTGCCAGCAGCCAAGGAGGGGGCCGACGGACCTACGAGCAGTACTTC.

This clonotype has more than one count but fewer than ten. V gene TRBV7-2 combines with J gene TRBJ2-7, with D unresolved. The ends were cut back, 1 base at V and 2 bases at J, with 9 bases in the middle. Germline V CDR1 and CDR2: SGHTA, FQGNSA. This CDR3 spans 14 amino acids. CDR3 coding DNA: TGTGCCAGCAGCTTAGTTGCAGCCCCCTACGAGCAGTACTTC. Residues: CASSLVAAPYEQYF.

V usage is TRBV29-1 and J usage is TRBJ2-1; TRBD2 aligns across 10 bases. The germline gives CDR1 SQVTM, CDR2 ANQGSEA. The CDR3 covers 17 residues. With V trimmed by 4 bases and J by 7 bases, 16 bases remained unmatched. The CDR3 region is CSVATWGLAGVRNEQFF. In DNA form, the CDR3 reads TGCAGCGTTGCGACCTGGGGTCTAGCGGGAGTCAGGAATGAGCAGTTCTTC.

This clonotype was seen only a few times. This chain uses TRBV2 with TRBJ2-2; D call uncertain. The CDR3 consists of 13 residues. The V and J ends lost 5 bases and 4 bases respectively, with 8 bases between them. CDR1 is SNHLY and CDR2 is FYNNEI in the germline V gene. The chain's CDR3 is CASSWSGTGELFF. CDR3 DNA sequence: TGTGCCAGCAGTTGGTCGGGCACCGGGGAGCTGTTTTTT.

In this sample, this clonotype turned up many times. This chain links TRBV5-5 with TRBJ1-1, with 10 bases lining up with TRBD1. Germline V gives CDR1 SGHKS, CDR2 YYEKEE (reference sequence). This CDR3 comprises 14 residues. With 3 bases clipped from V and 5 bases from J, the junction kept 4 bases outside the gene matches. CDR3 in DNA: TGTGCCAGCAGCTGGACAGGGGGAGGTACTGAAGCTTTCTTT. It codes for CASSWTGGGTEAFF.

This clonotype appeared many times. The chain uses TRBV29-1 and TRBJ1-2; TRBD1 matches 7 bases. This CDR3 contains 21 residues. V shed 0 bases, J shed 8 bases, and the junction held 30 bases outside the gene matches. Germline V CDR1 and CDR2: SQVTM, ANQGSEA. CDR3 DNA sequence: TGCAGCGTTGAAGATCCGTGGGTACAGGGGAACTCTCGCCGCACGCAATGGGGCTACACCTTC. Protein sequence: CSVEDPWVQGNSRRTQWGYTF.

The table lists this clonotype with a few counts. V and J are TRBV5-1 and TRBJ2-3; D is ambiguous. This CDR3 comprises 13 residues. Deletions cut 2 bases from V and 0 bases from J, with 4 bases between. CDR1 and CDR2 from the germline V gene are SGHRS and YFSETQ. The CDR3 spells CASSFQSTDTQYF. CDR3 coding DNA: TGCGCCAGCAGCTTCCAGAGCACAGATACGCAGTATTTT. Looking up the rest from reference TRBV5-1 and TRBJ2-3 gives the full variable domain: KAGVTQTPRYLIKTRGQQVTLSCSPISGHRSVSWYQQTPGQGLQFLFEYFSETQRNKGNFPGRFSGRQFSNSRSEMNVSTLELGDSALYLCASSFQSTDTQYFGPGTRLTVL.

The chain recombines TRBV5-4 with TRBJ2-2; a weak D match, TRBD1 (6 bases). Germline V gives CDR1 SGHNT, CDR2 YYREEE (reference sequence). This CDR3 has 15 amino acids. V was cut by 0 bases and J by 6 bases, with 12 bases left in between. The CDR3 loop is CASSLDQGRAGELFF. The CDR3 bases are TGTGCCAGCAGCTTGGATCAGGGGCGGGCCGGGGAGCTGTTTTTT.

The rearrangement joins TRBV7-2 to TRBJ2-3; the D is unclear. CDR1 and CDR2 (germline): SGHTA, FQGNSA. The length of the CDR3 is 14 residues. V was shortened by 4 bases and J by 6 bases, with 14 bases between the two germline ends. The CDR3 sequence is CASSYRPSADTQYF. The CDR3, as DNA: TGTGCCAGCAGCTACCGTCCGAGCGCCGATACGCAGTATTTT.

The rearrangement links TRBV5-1 to TRBJ2-3; no clear D gene. The V end lost 0 bases, the J end lost 2 bases, and 16 bases lay between the germline ends. CDR1 is SGHRS and CDR2 is YFSETQ in the germline V gene. This CDR3 contains 17 residues. The DNA for the CDR3 is TGCGCCAGCAGCTTGGAGGGCGGCTCCCCGCACACAGATACGCAGTATTTT. Protein sequence: CASSLEGGSPHTDTQYF.

This clonotype was seen a few times. V usage is TRBV7-9 and J usage is TRBJ2-7, with TRBD1 matching 8 bases. J gave up 12 bases and V 1 base, and 8 bases lay outside the gene matches. This CDR3 contains 13 residues. Germline V gene data show CDR1 as SEHNR and CDR2 as FQNEAQ (reference sequence). The CDR3 loop reads CASSLDFPDRVYF. The CDR3 DNA follows: TGTGCCAGCAGCTTAGATTTCCCGGACAGGGTGTACTTC.